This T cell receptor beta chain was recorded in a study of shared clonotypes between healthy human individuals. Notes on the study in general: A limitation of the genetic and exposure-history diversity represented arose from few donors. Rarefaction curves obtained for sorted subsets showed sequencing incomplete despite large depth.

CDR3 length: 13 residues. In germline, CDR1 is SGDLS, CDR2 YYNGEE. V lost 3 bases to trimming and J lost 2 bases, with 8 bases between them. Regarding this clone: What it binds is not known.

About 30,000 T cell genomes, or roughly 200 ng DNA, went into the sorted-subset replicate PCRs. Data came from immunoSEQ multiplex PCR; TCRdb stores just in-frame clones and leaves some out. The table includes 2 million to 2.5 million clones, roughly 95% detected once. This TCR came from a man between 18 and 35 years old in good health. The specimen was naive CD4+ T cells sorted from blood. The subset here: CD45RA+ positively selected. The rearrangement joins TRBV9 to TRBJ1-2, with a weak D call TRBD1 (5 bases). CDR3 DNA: TGTGCCAGCAGCGCCGACAGAAACTATGGCTACACCTTC. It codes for CASSADRNYGYTF.